The 15 T cell receptor beta chains below were found in one sample sequenced in a study of blood T cell repertoires in COVID-19. Produced via immunoSEQ multiplex PCR; TCRdb's table is partial and in-frame only. This sample carries about 110,000 clones, around 85% of them seen once, and the ten largest clones take 20%. Sequences were obtained from peripheral blood. The receptors derive from a man between 65 and 80 years old with active or convalescent COVID-19.

V usage is TRBV4-2 and J usage is TRBJ1-2; TRBD1 aligns across 7 bases. Trimming cost V 4 bases and J 0 bases; bases outside gene matches: 2. Looked up from germline, CDR1 is LGHNA and CDR2 is YNFKEQ. CDR3 length equals 14 residues. The CDR3 DNA reads as TGTGCCAGCAGCCTGACAGGGACTAACTATGGCTACACCTTC. Residues: CASSLTGTNYGYTF.

This clone turned up a few times. The CDR3 coding sequence is TGCGCCAGCAGAGATAGCGGGAGGGCCGGGTACAATGAGCAGTTCTTC. The encoded protein is CASRDSGRAGYNEQFF. The chain employs TRBV10-2 and TRBJ2-1; 11 positions match TRBD2. The CDR3 consists of 16 residues. Germline CDR1 reads WSHSY; CDR2 reads SAAADI. Germline trimming cut 6 bases from V and 4 bases from J; bases unmatched to any gene: 8.

This chain uses TRBV10-3 with TRBJ2-7, with TRBD1 matching over 7 bases. This CDR3 is 14 amino acids long. CDR1 and CDR2 from the germline V gene are ENHRY and SYGVKD. Trimming cost V 5 bases and J 2 bases; bases outside gene matches: 6. This chain's CDR3 is CAISRTGEAYEQYF. CDR3 DNA: TGTGCCATCAGTCGAACAGGGGAAGCCTACGAGCAGTACTTC.

This chain joins TRBV24-1 and TRBJ2-3; D perhaps matches TRBD2 (7 bases). The germline gives CDR1 KGHDR, CDR2 SFDVKD. The CDR3 consists of 16 residues. The V gene lost 5 bases and the J gene lost 6 bases, with 20 bases spanning the gap. The CDR3 DNA sequence: TGTGCCACCAGTGCCGAGGGGGGAGGGACACAGGATACGCAGTATTTT. It encodes CATSAEGGGTQDTQYF.

The chain employs TRBV30 and TRBJ1-1; D is ambiguous. Trimming removed 6 bases from V and 1 base from J, with 12 bases in between. Germline values: CDR1 GTSNPN, CDR2 SVGIG (reference sequence). This CDR3 comprises 13 residues. The CDR3 loop reads CACLRVSNTEAFF. In nucleotides, the CDR3 is TGTGCCTGTCTCCGGGTCTCGAACACTGAAGCTTTCTTT.

The sample holds a few counts of this clone. This chain joins TRBV5-1 and TRBJ2-3; TRBD1 aligns across 7 bases. Germline V CDR1 and CDR2: SGHRS, YFSETQ. V lost 4 bases and J lost 4; bases outside the gene matches: 6. The CDR3 spans 14 residues. The CDR3 spells CASSPGTAPDTQYF. The CDR3 DNA sequence: TGCGCCAGCAGCCCGGGGACAGCCCCAGATACGCAGTATTTT.

The J gene is TRBJ2-7, the V gene TRBV14; D is perhaps TRBD1 (6 bases). The CDR3 is 15 amino acids. V was pared by 1 base and J by 4 bases, with 14 bases between. The germline gives CDR1 SGHDN, CDR2 FVKESK. The CDR3 bases are TGTGCCAGCAGCCAAGGGTCCCAGGGGATTTACGAGCAGTACTTC. It encodes CASSQGSQGIYEQYF.

A remark on this clone: The sample holds other DNA sequences that translate to the same CDR3. CDR3 nucleotide sequence: TGTGCCAGCAGCTTAGAACGAGCTAATGAAAAACTGTTTTTT. Amino acids: CASSLERANEKLFF. This sequence joins TRBV7-9 and TRBJ1-4; no reliable D call. Germline V CDR1 and CDR2: SEHNR, FQNEAQ (reference sequence). This CDR3 region has 14 residues. V lost 1 base, J lost 3 bases, and 6 bases lay in between. Based on the CDR3 plus reference TRBV7-9 and TRBJ1-4, the full variable domain is DTGVSQNPRHKITKRGQNVTFRCDPISEHNRLYWYRQTLGQGPEFLTYFQNEAQLEKSRLLSDRFSAERPKGSFSTLEIQRTEQGDSAMYLCASSLERANEKLFFGSGTQLSVL.

The chain couples TRBV2 to TRBJ1-1; 7 nucleotides align to TRBD1. This CDR3 comprises 14 residues. Germline loops: CDR1 SNHLY, CDR2 FYNNEI. After removal of 2 bases from V and 5 bases from J, the junction contained 5 bases not matched to a gene. CDR3 amino acids: CASSEQGVKTEAFF. The CDR3 coding sequence is TGTGCCAGCAGTGAACAGGGGGTCAAGACTGAAGCTTTCTTT.

The chain employs TRBV7-3 and TRBJ2-5; TRBD2 matches at 9 bases. The germline V gene encodes CDR1 SGHTA and CDR2 FQGTGA. The CDR3 is made up of 15 amino acids. Trimming removed 2 bases from V and 5 bases from J; junction bases left unmatched: 6. In DNA form, the CDR3 reads TGTGCCAGCAGCTTAGGTAGCGGGAGCGGGGAGACCCAGTACTTC. It translates to CASSLGSGSGETQYF.

The chain recombines TRBV5-5 with TRBJ1-1; unclear D gene. This CDR3 is built from 13 residues. Per germline, CDR1 SGHKS and CDR2 YYEKEE (reference sequence). V was cut by 0 bases and J by 0 bases, with 3 bases left in between. The CDR3 DNA sequence: TGTGCCAGCAGCTTGGCAGTGAACACTGAAGCTTTCTTT. Translation gives CASSLAVNTEAFF.

The chain couples TRBV10-2 to TRBJ1-6; 9 nucleotides line up with TRBD1. After removal of 3 bases from V and 9 bases from J, the junction contained 9 bases not matched to a gene. The CDR3 has 16 amino acids. The germline V gene encodes CDR1 WSHSY and CDR2 SAAADI. The CDR3 nucleotides read TGCGCCAGCAGTGACTTACCGGGACAGGGTTTTTCACCCCTCCACTTT. Protein product: CASSDLPGQGFSPLHF.

The chain couples TRBV19 to TRBJ2-2; TRBD1 matches at 7 bases. In germline, CDR1 is LNHDA, CDR2 SQIVND (reference sequence). The CDR3 has 15 residues. The V gene end was trimmed by 7 bases and the J gene end by 2 bases; junction bases not matched to a gene: 7. The CDR3 sequence: CASIQQGRNTGELFF. CDR3 nucleotide sequence: TGTGCCAGTATTCAACAGGGGAGAAACACCGGGGAGCTGTTTTTT.

V gene TRBV6-5 combines with J gene TRBJ2-1; 8 nucleotides match TRBD1. This CDR3 is built from 14 residues. J lost 8 bases, V lost 5 bases, and 8 bases had no gene match. Germline CDR1 is MNHEY and CDR2 is SVGAGI. The CDR3 loop reads CASSRRQGIDEQFF. CDR3 nucleotides: TGTGCCAGCAGTAGGAGACAGGGGATCGATGAGCAGTTCTTC.

The table lists this clone with a few counts. J is TRBJ1-2 and V is TRBV10-3; D gene uncertain. Germline assignment: CDR1 ENHRY and CDR2 SYGVKD. The CDR3 contains 14 residues. With 0 bases removed from V and 2 bases from J, the gap between germline ends came to 7 bases. The CDR3 reads CAISESRQNYGYTF. The CDR3 DNA is TGTGCCATCAGTGAGTCGAGGCAGAACTATGGCTACACCTTC.